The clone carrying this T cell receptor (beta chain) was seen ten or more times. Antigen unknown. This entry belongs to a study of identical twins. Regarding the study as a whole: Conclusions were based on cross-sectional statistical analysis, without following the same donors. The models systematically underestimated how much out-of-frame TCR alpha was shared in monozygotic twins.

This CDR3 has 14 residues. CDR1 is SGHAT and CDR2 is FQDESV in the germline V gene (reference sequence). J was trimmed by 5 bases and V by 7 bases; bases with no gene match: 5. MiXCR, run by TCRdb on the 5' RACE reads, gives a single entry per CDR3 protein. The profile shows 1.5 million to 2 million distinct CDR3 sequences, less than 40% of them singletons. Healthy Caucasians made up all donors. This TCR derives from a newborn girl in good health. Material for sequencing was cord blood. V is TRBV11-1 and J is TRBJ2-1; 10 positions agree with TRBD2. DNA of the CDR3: TGTGCCAGCAACTTTCTAGCGGGAGACAATGAGCAGTTCTTC. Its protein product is CASNFLAGDNEQFF.